This T cell receptor beta chain was found in a study of blood T cell repertoires in COVID-19. Study summary: Acute-phase and convalescent COVID-19 samples originated in the United States, Italy and Spain.

Trimming left V 2 bases short and J 1 base short, with 8 bases between. Germline V CDR1 and CDR2: SEHNR, FQNEAQ (reference sequence). This CDR3 is built from 14 residues. Assay: immunoSEQ multiplex PCR; the TCRdb copy retains only in-frame clones and omits some. The sample carries approximately 290,000 clones, approximately 83% recorded once. During active infection, Seattle patients enrolled and were then monitored through disease. This sequence was found in a person aged 65-85 years with COVID-19, enrolled during active disease. The V gene is TRBV7-9, the J gene TRBJ1-1; the D is unclear. Material: peripheral blood. For the CDR3, the DNA is TGTGCCAGCAGCTTATATCAGGCGAACACTGAAGCTTTCTTT. Its translation: CASSLYQANTEAFF.